This T cell receptor beta chain was found in a study of long-term antiretroviral therapy in people with HIV (dated by TCRdb to between 2022 and 2023). A note on the overall study: The earliest samples were collected roughly a decade before the 2015 WHO recommendation for immediate ART, at a time when ART was usually postponed until CD4 counts fell. Whether ART initiation and durable HIV suppression were associated with changes in peripheral blood TRB repertoire composition and diversity was tested in a retrospective serial study. From 30 to 35 adults with confirmed HIV infection, the cohort provided over 150 cryopreserved PBMC samples, gathered serially across a mean of around six years (range 1-12). About 35% of the 30 participants with HIV were female. No cross-contamination during QIAcube processing was shown when test extractions of a monoclonal T-cell line were performed alongside a few dozen polyclonal samples.

As concerns this clone: The antigen this receptor binds is unknown. Per-base qualities were not stored, and no clone one base away is much larger.

The immunoSEQ hsTCRB v3.0 assay was used at survey level resolution for TRB variable region sequencing. The target sequencing depth for TRB was about 40,000-55,000 T-cell genomes per sample. Pooled TRB libraries were sequenced on an Illumina MiSeq with a v3 150-cycle kit. The source study handled its data this way. Repertoire analysis was performed in R inside a reproducible Nextflow workflow that covered QC, data transformation and analysis. LymphoSeq2, an R package for exploring AIRR-Seq data, was used to implement custom analyses. After excluding a few samples that yielded fewer than 5000 total TRB sequences, 188 HIV repertoires remained for analysis. Of the 188 retained HIV repertoires, about 60 were collected before and under 150 after ART initiation. Repertoires were downsampled to 5000 TRB nucleotide sequences, with summary statistics averaged over 100 downsampling iterations. TRB sequences were retained for analysis only if CDR3 regions of at least seven amino acids were present. Two measures captured diversity: a Shannon entropy-derived clonality score and the Gini coefficient. In the repertoire networks, any two of the top 5000 CDR3 amino acid sequences were linked whenever the two sequences differed by an edit distance of one. GLIPH2 predicted antigen specificity groups and MHC restriction for TRB CDR3 amino acid sequences. To flag known associations with CMV, EBV, HIV or tissue antigens, CDR3 amino acid sequences were compared against VDJdb and McPAS-TCR. Pre-ART, post-ART and control groups were compared with Wilcoxon signed-rank tests and Holm-Bonferroni correction. The source is immuneACCESS, and TCRdb retained only in-frame sequences with V and J called. Part of the clones is not carried over; for the studies checked, unresolved V genes explain less than half of this, and the remainder is unexplained. Clonal size and the V and J genes are those of that table, whereas D and trimming came from the DNA. The sample yields about 7,800 clones; about three quarters were counted once. The top ten clonotypes cover roughly 25% of the sample.

Inclusion was restricted to participants for whom at least one PBMC sample before ART initiation and at least two post-ART samples were available. Treatment was received in the United States of America by all participants with HIV. Before DNA extraction, cryopreserved samples containing about 1-10 million PBMC were thawed and washed. At the time of the earliest PBMC sample, participants with HIV were aged between about 20 and 55 years. PBMC samples from each participant spanned 1-4 timepoints before ART initiation and 2-8 timepoints after ART initiation, with a median of 7 samples. Serial HIV viral load, CD4+ T-cell count, ART history and demographic data were obtained for every participant. Genomic DNA was extracted from unsorted PBMC with a Qiagen kit on a QIAcube, processed in batches of 12 samples. Results the study describes overall, beyond this receptor: ART initiation was associated with a significant increase in TRB diversity, but diversity stayed significantly below transplant donor controls even after long-term ART. Narrower CDR3 length ranges were observed in HIV repertoires than in controls, and an antigen-experienced repertoire with only a slight naive shift after ART was suggested by the network structure. Because cell numbers in pre-ART samples were limited, unsorted PBMC were profiled instead of sorted CD4+ and CD8+ T cells. The samples were dated from about 2004 to 2017, and the ART regimens that were used may be less effective than current ART regimens. Owing to limited PBMC availability, only the TCR beta chain was sequenced, without alpha chain pairing. Inferences about post-ART repertoire changes are limited because no data were available on ART adherence, viral resistance or therapy changes. At every time point, the repertoire was dominated by expanded TRB clones first identified before ART initiation, although this dominance fluctuated and, in many PLHIV, declined after ART.

V is shortened by 9 bases, J by 6 bases, and the region joining them spans 12 bases. CDR1 is given as SEHNR and CDR2 as FQNEAQ, both from the germline V gene (reference sequence). The CDR3, cysteine through phenylalanine, is 13 amino acids long. The sequence is cut down to CDR3 DNA, 39 bases in frame from base 1. The specimen was unsorted PBMCs, collected 0.6 years before starting antiretroviral therapy. The chain joins TRBV7-9 to TRBJ1-6; TRBD1 is perhaps the D gene, given 5 matching bases. This receptor was obtained from a man aged 40-55 years with HIV. The CDR3 has the sequence CASGDGFNSPLHF. The base sequence is TGTGCCAGTGGGGACGGTTTTAATTCACCCCTCCACTTT.